The rows below give T cell receptor beta chains drawn from one sample of a study of blood T cell repertoires in COVID-19. Data came from immunoSEQ multiplex PCR; TCRdb stores just in-frame clones and leaves some out. The sample holds about 90,000 clones, approximately 86% seen once. Sequencing was done on a sample of peripheral blood. The receptors were sampled from a man aged 50-60 years with acute or convalescent COVID-19. CDR3s include the opening cysteine and the closing phenylalanine or tryptophan. The D gene is left open where the match is weak. Expanded clones are given a class, and other clones once, few, many or no size at all.

j_gene | v_gene | d_gene | abundance | CDR3aa | CDR3nt
TRBJ1-2 | TRBV7-2 | TRBD1 | . | CASSSSGTGGKYTF | TGTGCCAGCAGCTCATCCGGGACAGGGGGCAAGTACACCTTC
TRBJ2-7 | TRBV27 | . | . | CAASKGGNYEQYF | TGTGCCGCGTCAAAAGGGGGAAACTACGAGCAGTACTTC
TRBJ2-7 | TRBV4-3 | . | . | CASSQDRGQRYEQYF | TGCGCCAGCAGCCAAGATCGCGGTCAGAGATACGAGCAGTACTTC
TRBJ2-3 | TRBV27 | TRBD2 | . | CASTRGGVIGTDTQYF | TGTGCCAGCACCCGGGGGGGGGTAATTGGCACAGATACGCAGTATTTT
TRBJ1-6 | TRBV5-5 | . | . | CASSPQVGRDNSPLHF | TGTGCCAGCAGCCCCCAAGTGGGGCGCGATAATTCACCCCTCCACTTT
TRBJ1-2 | TRBV12-3/TRBV12-4 | . | . | CASSPGNYGYTF | TGTGCCAGCAGCCCAGGAAACTATGGCTACACCTTC
TRBJ2-1 | TRBV6-1 | TRBD2 | . | CASSEASGSYNEQFF | TGTGCCAGCAGTGAAGCTAGCGGGAGCTACAATGAGCAGTTCTTC
TRBJ2-1 | TRBV7-9 | . | . | CASSLALGGPEAYNEQFF | TGTGCCAGCAGCTTAGCGCTCGGAGGCCCCGAGGCCTACAATGAGCAGTTCTTC
TRBJ1-1 | TRBV6-5 | TRBD1 | . | CASSLTGGVGDTEAFF | TGTGCCAGCAGTTTAACAGGGGGCGTTGGGGACACTGAAGCTTTCTTT
TRBJ2-7 | TRBV27 | TRBD2 | . | CASSSFSGGGVHEQYF | TGTGCCAGCAGTTCCTTTAGCGGGGGGGGCGTCCATGAGCAGTACTTC
TRBJ2-7 | TRBV4-3 | TRBD1 | few | CASSQDSHGTEFRGEQYF | TGCGCCAGCAGCCAAGATTCCCACGGGACAGAATTCCGGGGCGAGCAGTACTTC
TRBJ2-3 | TRBV5-4 | TRBD2 | . | CASSSGLAGVQDTQYF | TGTGCCAGCAGCTCGGGACTAGCGGGAGTTCAGGATACGCAGTATTTT
TRBJ2-7 | TRBV4-3 | TRBD1 | . | CASSQDHYGTGTYEQYF | TGCGCCAGCAGCCAAGACCATTACGGGACAGGGACCTACGAGCAGTACTTC
TRBJ1-4 | TRBV28 | TRBD1 | . | CASTAGQLNEKLFF | TGTGCCAGCACCGCGGGACAGCTTAATGAAAAACTGTTTTTT
TRBJ1-3 | TRBV15 | . | . | CATSRDGTSGGNTIYF | TGTGCCACCAGCAGAGATGGGACATCGGGCGGAAACACCATATATTTT
TRBJ1-4 | TRBV2 | TRBD1 | . | CASHRGPNEKLFF | TGTGCCTCACACAGGGGGCCTAATGAAAAACTGTTTTTT
TRBJ1-2 | TRBV4-3 | . | . | CASSQGSFGGSYGYTF | TGCGCCAGCAGCCAAGGGTCTTTTGGGGGGTCCTATGGCTACACCTTC
TRBJ1-2 | TRBV20-1 | . | . | CSASGQGNYGYTF | TGCAGTGCTAGTGGTCAGGGAAACTATGGCTACACCTTC
TRBJ2-1 | TRBV5-8 | TRBD1 | . | CASSLGTRTGVREQFF | TGTGCCAGCAGCTTGGGAACCCGGACAGGGGTACGGGAGCAGTTCTTC
TRBJ1-1 | TRBV7-9 | TRBD1 | once | CASSFQGVNTEAFF | TGTGCCAGCAGCTTTCAGGGGGTTAACACTGAAGCTTTCTTT
TRBJ2-7 | TRBV30 | . | once | CAWSMGQGRGQYF | TGTGCCTGGAGTATGGGGCAGGGGCGCGGGCAGTACTTC
TRBJ1-1 | TRBV5-1 | TRBD1 | . | CASSPGQGNEAFF | TGCGCCAGCAGCCCTGGACAGGGGAATGAAGCTTTCTTT
TRBJ2-3 | TRBV5-1 | . | . | CASSLAGGTPSRADTQYF | TGCGCCAGCAGCTTGGCGGGCGGGACCCCTTCCCGGGCAGATACGCAGTATTTT